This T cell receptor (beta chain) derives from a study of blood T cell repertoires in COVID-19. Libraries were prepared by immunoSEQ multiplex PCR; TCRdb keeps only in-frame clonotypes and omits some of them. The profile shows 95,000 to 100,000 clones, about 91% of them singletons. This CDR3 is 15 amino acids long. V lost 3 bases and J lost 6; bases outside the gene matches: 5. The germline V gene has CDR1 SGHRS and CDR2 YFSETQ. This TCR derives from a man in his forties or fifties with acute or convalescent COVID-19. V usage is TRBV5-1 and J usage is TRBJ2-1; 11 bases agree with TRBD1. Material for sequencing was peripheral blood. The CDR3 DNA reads TGCGCCAGCAGCTACGGGACAGGGGGTGTCAATGAGCAGTTCTTC. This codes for CASSYGTGGVNEQFF.